Below, 16 T cell receptor beta chains from the same sample are listed, as sequenced in a study of cytomegalovirus exposure and HLA in healthy donors. The PCR contained 60 Vbeta and 13 Jbeta primers. Measured with immunoSEQ multiplex PCR; TCRdb has only the in-frame clones, and not every one. The table includes about 150,000 clones, roughly 70% detected once. The source material was PBMCs. The receptors come from a man aged 30 to 39 in good health and CMV-seronegative.

The chain employs TRBV7-8 and TRBJ1-1; D might be TRBD1 (6 bases). CDR1 SGHVS and CDR2 FQNEAQ come from the germline V gene. The V gene lost 5 bases and the J gene lost 1 base, with 14 bases spanning the gap. The CDR3 spans 15 residues. CDR3: CASSTQGRGNTEAFF. The DNA of the CDR3 is TGTGCCAGCAGCACCCAGGGGCGAGGGAACACTGAAGCTTTCTTT.

The gene calls are TRBV5-1 and TRBJ1-1; 7 bases match TRBD1. CDR3 size: 13 residues. Germline CDR1 is SGHRS and CDR2 is YFSETQ. J lost 6 bases, V lost 0 bases, and 2 bases had no gene match. The CDR3 DNA reads as TGCGCCAGCAGCTTGGGACAGGGCCCTGAAGCTTTCTTT. Protein: CASSLGQGPEAFF. Full variable domain (remainder filled in from reference TRBV5-1 and TRBJ1-1): KAGVTQTPRYLIKTRGQQVTLSCSPISGHRSVSWYQQTPGQGLQFLFEYFSETQRNKGNFPGRFSGRQFSNSRSEMNVSTLELGDSALYLCASSLGQGPEAFFGQGTRLTVV.

The chain links TRBV5-1 to TRBJ2-1; perhaps TRBD2 as D (5 bases). Germline assignment: CDR1 SGHRS and CDR2 YFSETQ. V was pared by 4 bases and J by 9 bases, with 20 bases between. This CDR3 contains 15 residues. The DNA of the CDR3 is TGCGCCAGCAGCGCTGGCGGCGGGTTCCTTATTGAGCAGTTCTTC. Protein product: CASSAGGGFLIEQFF.

The rearrangement joins TRBV5-4 to TRBJ1-2; D possibly corresponds to TRBD1 (6 bases). V was shortened by 1 base and J by 8 bases, with 12 bases between the two germline ends. The CDR3 runs 13 residues. Germline V CDR1 and CDR2: SGHNT, YYREEE (reference sequence). CDR3 in DNA: TGTGCCAGCAGCTTGTGGGCAGGGGAAGGCTACACCTTC. Protein product: CASSLWAGEGYTF.

The gene calls are TRBV7-2 and TRBJ2-3, with D possibly being TRBD2 (6 bases). V was clipped by 6 bases and J by 2 bases, with 12 bases between them. CDR3 length equals 14 residues. Per the germline V gene, CDR1 is SGHTA and CDR2 is FQGNSA. The CDR3 loop is CASSPGVPTDTQYF. CDR3 nucleotide sequence: TGTGCCAGCAGTCCGGGGGTACCCACAGATACGCAGTATTTT.

The table lists this clone with a few counts. The chain combines TRBV11-3 with TRBJ2-1, with 12 bases matching TRBD2. Germline trimming cut 2 bases from V and 6 bases from J; bases unmatched to any gene: 5. Looked up from germline, CDR1 is SGHNT and CDR2 is YENEEA. This CDR3 has 16 amino acids. The CDR3 DNA sequence: TGTGCCAGCAGCTTAATAGCTAGCGGGGGGGCCAATGAGCAGTTCTTC. This codes for CASSLIASGGANEQFF.

The CDR3 coding sequence is TGTGCCAGCAGTCCGACCGGGACTTTGTCCTACGAGCAGTACTTC. Translation gives CASSPTGTLSYEQYF. The V and J genes are TRBV11-3 and TRBJ2-7; possible D gene TRBD2, 6 bases. Germline V lookup: CDR1 SGHNT, CDR2 YENEEA. The CDR3 sequence is 15 residues long. Trimming took 6 bases from V and 1 from J, leaving 16 bases between them.

In this sample, this clone turned up a few times. The J gene is TRBJ1-4, the V gene TRBV19; TRBD1 aligns across 8 bases. This CDR3 contains 14 residues. Germline V gene sequence: CDR1 LNHDA, CDR2 SQIVND (reference sequence). V gave up 5 bases and J gave up 6 bases; unmatched junction bases: 5. DNA for the CDR3: TGTGCCAGTAGTCTGCAGGGGGCGGATGAAAAACTGTTTTTT. This encodes CASSLQGADEKLFF.

The rearrangement uses TRBV11-2 and TRBJ1-1; D gene ambiguous. Trimming took 0 bases from V and 4 from J, leaving 21 bases between them. The CDR3 is 18 residues long. CDR1 is SGHAT and CDR2 is FQNNGV in the germline V gene. CDR3 nucleotides: TGTGCCAGCAGCTTAGAAGCCCTTGGGTATGGGAGAGGCACTGAAGCTTTCTTT. As protein: CASSLEALGYGRGTEAFF.

The chain is built from TRBV5-4 and TRBJ1-1; 7 bases match TRBD1. Germline V CDR1 and CDR2: SGHNT, YYREEE (reference sequence). V trimming: 4 bases; J trimming: 3 bases; junction bases outside the gene matches: 6. The CDR3 length is 14 residues. Here the CDR3 reads CASSQGVGDTEAFF. As DNA, the CDR3 is TGTGCCAGCAGCCAGGGGGTGGGCGACACTGAAGCTTTCTTT.

This chain connects TRBV6-5 to TRBJ2-7; 7 nucleotides align to TRBD2. With V trimmed by 8 bases and J by 5 bases, 9 bases remained unmatched. In germline, CDR1 is MNHEY, CDR2 SVGAGI. The CDR3 runs to 13 residues. CDR3: CASGSGIGDEQYF. DNA for the CDR3: TGTGCCAGCGGCAGCGGGATAGGAGACGAGCAGTACTTC.

The V gene is TRBV6-1, the J gene TRBJ1-1, with 9 positions matching TRBD1. The CDR3 extends over 14 amino acids. Losses at the gene ends were 6 bases for V and 5 bases for J; bases not matched to a gene: 7. Germline V gene sequence: CDR1 MNHNS, CDR2 SASEGT. The CDR3, as DNA: TGTGCCAGCAGAGGCAGACAGGGGGAGACTGAAGCTTTCTTT. This encodes CASRGRQGETEAFF.

CDR3 nucleotides: TGTGCCAGCAGTCCCCGACTAGCGGGACGCGAGCAGTACTTC. Protein product: CASSPRLAGREQYF. The chain has TRBV27 and TRBJ2-5; 11 nucleotides match TRBD2. The end of the DNA fits TRBJ2-7 better, so the J call may be wrong. The CDR3 extends over 14 amino acids. Germline V gives CDR1 MNHEY, CDR2 SMNVEV (reference sequence).

This clone came up a few times. The chain carries TRBV19 and TRBJ1-1, with D possibly matching TRBD1 (6 bases). This CDR3 has 14 residues. Deletions cut 8 bases from V and 1 base from J, with 14 bases between. In germline, CDR1 is LNHDA, CDR2 SQIVND (reference sequence). CDR3 in DNA: TGTGCCAGTTCTATGGAGACAGGGAACACTGAAGCTTTCTTT. It translates to CASSMETGNTEAFF.

This clone was seen a few times. The V and J genes are TRBV7-9 and TRBJ1-2, with D unclear. This CDR3 spans 13 amino acids. The germline V gene encodes CDR1 SEHNR and CDR2 FQNEAQ (reference sequence). V dropped 5 bases and J dropped 3 bases, with 10 bases sitting between them. CDR3 loop: CASSHRVDYGYTF. DNA for the CDR3: TGTGCCAGCAGCCACCGGGTCGACTATGGCTACACCTTC.

As concerns this clone: An end of the junction differs from the germline gene, which may be a read error. The genes are TRBV2 and TRBJ2-1; D gene unclear. The CDR3 totals 11 residues. The germline CDR1 and CDR2 sequences are SNHLY and FYNNEI. In nucleotides, the CDR3 is TGTGCCAGCAGTGGTGAGACAACCAAGCTCTTC. Its protein is CASSGETTKLF.